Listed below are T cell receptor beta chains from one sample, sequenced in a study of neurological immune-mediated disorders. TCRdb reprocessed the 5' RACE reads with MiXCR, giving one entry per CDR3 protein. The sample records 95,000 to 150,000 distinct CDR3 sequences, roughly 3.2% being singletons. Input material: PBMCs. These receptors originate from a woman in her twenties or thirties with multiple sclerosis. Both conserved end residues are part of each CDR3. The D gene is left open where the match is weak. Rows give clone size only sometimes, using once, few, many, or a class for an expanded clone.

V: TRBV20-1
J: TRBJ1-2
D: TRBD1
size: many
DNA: TGCAGTGCTAGAGATACCGCAGGGGGTTTGGGCTACACCTTC
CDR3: CSARDTAGGLGYTF

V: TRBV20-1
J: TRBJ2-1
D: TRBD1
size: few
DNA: TGCAGTGCTAGAGACGGGACAGTTTACAATGAGCAGTTCTTC
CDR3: CSARDGTVYNEQFF

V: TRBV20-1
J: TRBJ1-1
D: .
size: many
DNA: TGCAGTGCTAGCAAAGGGGGAGTGAACACTGAAGCTTTCTTT
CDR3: CSASKGGVNTEAFF

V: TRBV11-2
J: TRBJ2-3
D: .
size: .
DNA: TGTGCCAGCAGCTTAGATCGAACGCAGTATTTT
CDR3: CASSLDRTQYF

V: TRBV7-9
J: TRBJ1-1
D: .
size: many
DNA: TGTGCCAGCACCCTCGGGGGCACTGAAGCTTTCTTT
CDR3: CASTLGGTEAFF

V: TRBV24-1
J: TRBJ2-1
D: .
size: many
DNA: TGTGCCACCAGTGATTTGCAGTCCCGGGAGAACAATGAGCAGTTCTTC
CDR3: CATSDLQSRENNEQFF

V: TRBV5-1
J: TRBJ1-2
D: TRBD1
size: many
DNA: TGCGCCAGCAGCCCCGGGACAGGTCTATGGGGTGGCTACACCTTC
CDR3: CASSPGTGLWGGYTF

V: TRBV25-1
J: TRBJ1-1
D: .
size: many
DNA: TGTGCCAGCAGTGAATTCGGCACCTCGAACACTGAAGCTTTCTTT
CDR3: CASSEFGTSNTEAFF

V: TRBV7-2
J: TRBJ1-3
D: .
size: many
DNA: TGTGCCAGCAGCTTAGCGGTGAGAGGGAGCTCTGGAAACACCATATATTTT
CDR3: CASSLAVRGSSGNTIYF

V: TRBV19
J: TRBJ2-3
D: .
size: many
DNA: TGTGCCACCGAACGGGGAACGCAGTATTTT
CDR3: CATERGTQYF

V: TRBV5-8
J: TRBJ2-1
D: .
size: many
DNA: TGTGCCAGCAGCCTGGGGACAGCGGGGTTTGGGGGGAATGAGCAGTTCTTC
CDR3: CASSLGTAGFGGNEQFF

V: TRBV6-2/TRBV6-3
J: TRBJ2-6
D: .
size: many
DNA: TGTGCCAGCGGCAGTTCTGGGGCCAACGTCCTGACTTTC
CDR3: CASGSSGANVLTF

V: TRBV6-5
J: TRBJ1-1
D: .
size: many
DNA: TGTGCCAGCTCCGAAACAGAGAACACTGAAGCTTTCTTT
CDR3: CASSETENTEAFF

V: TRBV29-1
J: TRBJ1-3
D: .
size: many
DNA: TGCAGCGTTGTGCAGGGTGGAAACACCATATATTTT
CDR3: CSVVQGGNTIYF

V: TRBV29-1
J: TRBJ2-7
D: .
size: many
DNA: TGCAGCGTTGAGCGGGACTGGCCTCCTGGCGAGCAGTACTTC
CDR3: CSVERDWPPGEQYF

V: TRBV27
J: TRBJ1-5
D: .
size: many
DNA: TGTGCCAGCAGCAACCCCTTCACACGGGACTGGAGCAATCAGCCCCAGCATTTT
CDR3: CASSNPFTRDWSNQPQHF

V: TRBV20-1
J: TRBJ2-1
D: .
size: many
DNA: TGCAGTGCTAGTCCCAGAAAGGGTGAGCATGAGCAGTTCTTC
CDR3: CSASPRKGEHEQFF

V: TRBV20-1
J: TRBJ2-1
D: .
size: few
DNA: TGCAGTGCTAGACATGTCAATTCGTTCTCCTACAATGAGCAGTTCTTC
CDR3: CSARHVNSFSYNEQFF

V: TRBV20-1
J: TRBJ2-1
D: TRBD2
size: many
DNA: TGCAGTGCTAGAGATCTCCGTGGTAGCGGGGGACCCTACAATGAGCAGTTCTTC
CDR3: CSARDLRGSGGPYNEQFF

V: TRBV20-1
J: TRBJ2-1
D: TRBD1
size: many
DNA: TGCAGTGCGGCGGGCTTGGGGACAGGATTATCGGGCGAGCAGTTCTTC
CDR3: CSAAGLGTGLSGEQFF